This T cell receptor beta chain derives from a study of blood T cell repertoires in COVID-19. The data were produced by immunoSEQ multiplex PCR, yet TCRdb's version contains in-frame clones alone and is incomplete. Of hundreds of thousands of clones in the sample, 82% were seen once. This clone was counted a few times. V lost 4 bases to trimming and J lost 8 bases; unmatched junction nucleotides: 15. Germline V gives CDR1 SGHRS, CDR2 YFSETQ. This CDR3 has 17 residues. The gene calls are TRBV5-1 and TRBJ1-2; 12 bases agree with TRBD1. The source of this sequence is a woman of 80 years or more with active or convalescent COVID-19. The source material was peripheral blood. For the CDR3, the DNA is TGCGCCAGCAGCCTGAAGGGAAATCCGGGACAGGGGGCAGGCTACACCTTC. Translation gives CASSLKGNPGQGAGYTF.